Below, one T cell receptor (beta chain) is given with its context. A single count supports this clone. The specificity of this receptor is unknown. No clone much larger than this one lies a single base away; base qualities are absent. Clipping removes 1 base from V and 6 bases from J, with 4 as the unmatched junction base count. Its CDR3 holds 15 amino acids, cysteine through phenylalanine. The CDR3 DNA has 45 bases and is translated from base 1. The germline V gene (reference sequence) supplies CDR1 SEHNR and CDR2 FQNEAQ. The library relied on the immunoSEQ multiplex PCR assay. TCRdb provides this immuneACCESS table in a form limited to in-frame rearrangements. Some clones are lacking; in checked studies, under half of them reflect an unresolved V gene, and why the rest are absent is not known. The sample table lists tens of thousands of clones, about 91% of them with a count of one. Roughly 1.1% of the sample is taken by the ten largest.

The data are from a study of T cell changes during pregnancy in multiple sclerosis (dated by TCRdb to the late 2010s). For context, the study as a whole: In women with multiple sclerosis, the researchers looked at how the T cell repertoire shifted as pregnancy progressed.

This receptor was taken from a female donor in good health, enrolled as a control in a pregnancy study. Here the chain combines TRBV7-9 and TRBJ1-4; 8 bases in the middle match TRBD1. Source: peripheral blood, taken after pregnancy. The DNA sequence is TGTGCCAGCAGCTTAGGCGACAGGGGTGATGAAAAACTGTTTTTT. Protein translation: CASSLGDRGDEKLFF.